The entry below gives a single T cell receptor beta chain sequence along with its context. The time point denotes: newly diagnosed GD, antithyroid drugs for less than 3 months. The TCR library was made from RNA that had been extracted from PBMCs in TRIzol. This sample is drawn from a study of regulatory T cells in long-lasting Graves disease. The authors built TCR beta libraries using iRepertoire HTBI primers and Arm-PCR of CDR3 regions. Each CDR3 protein is one row after TCRdb ran MiXCR on the multiplex PCR reads. The sample carries some 600,000 distinct CDR3 sequences, about 16% recorded once. These data also formed part of another study, on T cells in Graves' hyperthyroidism and ophthalmopathy.

This TCR was recovered from a man aged 18 to 35 with Graves disease. Sequences were derived from peripheral blood mononuclear cells (PBMCs), sampled at new diagnosis, from a patient treated with antithyroid drugs.

CDR3 residues: CASRVKVDEKLFF. The DNA of the CDR3 is TGCGCCAGCAGGGTCAAGGTAGATGAAAAACTGTTTTTT. This chain links TRBV5-1 with TRBJ1-4; unclear D gene. CDR1 SGHRS and CDR2 YFSETQ come from the germline V gene. The germline V and J ends were trimmed by 5 bases and 6 bases, with 11 bases remaining between them. This CDR3 is built from 13 residues.